A single sample is the source of the 3 T cell receptor beta chains below, sequenced in a study of neurological immune-mediated disorders. Each CDR3 protein gets one entry after TCRdb re-called the 5' RACE reads with MiXCR. The repertoire holds roughly 24,000 distinct CDR3 sequences, with about 13% as singletons. Material: PBMCs. The source is a woman aged 60-75 years with HTLV-1-associated myelopathy (HAM/TSP).

Many counts were recorded for this clonotype. The J gene is TRBJ2-7, the V gene TRBV20-1, with a weak D call TRBD2 (6 bases). Germline V CDR1 and CDR2: DFQATT, SNEGSKA (reference sequence). Trimming took off 6 bases at V and 2 bases at J, with 14 bases between the two ends. This CDR3 spans 13 amino acids. The chain's CDR3 is CSAIRGGAYEQYF. CDR3 nucleotides: TGCAGTGCAATTCGGGGAGGCGCCTACGAGCAGTACTTC.

The table lists this clonotype with many counts. The chain employs TRBV6-6 and TRBJ1-6, with a weak D call TRBD1 (6 bases). Germline CDR1 and CDR2: MNHNY and SVGAGI (reference sequence). CDR3 length equals 15 residues. V lost 0 bases to trimming and J lost 5 bases, with 8 bases between them. CDR3 nucleotides: TGTGCCAGCAGTTACTCGGGACAAGATAATTCACCCCTCCACTTT. Translated, it gives CASSYSGQDNSPLHF.

This clonotype was recorded many times. V usage is TRBV11-2 and J usage is TRBJ2-3, with D uncertain. The germline CDR1 and CDR2 sequences are SGHAT and FQNNGV. The ends were cut back, 1 base at V and 0 bases at J, with 5 bases in the middle. There are 14 residues in the CDR3. The CDR3 protein is CASSLADSTDTQYF. CDR3 DNA: TGTGCCAGCAGCTTAGCCGACAGCACAGATACGCAGTATTTT.